These 23 T cell receptor beta chains originate from one sample sequenced in a study of shared clonotypes between healthy human individuals. Naivety among CD8 cells was defined by CD45RO negativity and positive CCR7 selection, thereby excluding terminally differentiated effector memory CD45RA+ cells. Only in-frame clones appear in the TCRdb table, and some are missing; sequencing was by immunoSEQ multiplex PCR. This sample has about 870,000 clones; nearly 95% occur once, and the top ten carry less than 25%. Sample: naive CD8+ T cells sorted from blood. The receptor source for this set is a man aged 30-40 years in good health.

V and J are TRBV28 and TRBJ2-3; D assignment may be TRBD1 or TRBD2 (6 bases each). This CDR3 region has 15 residues. CDR1 is MDHEN and CDR2 is SYDVKM in the germline V gene. V lost 4 bases and J lost 5, with 16 bases in between. CDR3 nucleotides: TGTGCCAGCAGTTCGTTGGGGGGCTTAGGAGATACGCAGTATTTT. Translating gives CASSSLGGLGDTQYF.

V usage is TRBV5-1 and J usage is TRBJ2-4; D unclear. V was shortened by 3 bases and J by 5 bases, with 9 bases between the two germline ends. Germline V lookup: CDR1 SGHRS, CDR2 YFSETQ. The CDR3 runs 13 residues. CDR3 loop: CASSSGNQNIQYF. CDR3 coding DNA: TGCGCCAGCAGCTCAGGTAACCAAAACATTCAGTACTTC.

J is TRBJ2-1 and V is TRBV28; no reliable D call. The length of the CDR3 is 15 residues. CDR1 is MDHEN and CDR2 is SYDVKM in the germline V gene. Deletions cut 6 bases from V and 3 bases from J, with 15 bases between. Here the CDR3 DNA reads TGTGCCAGCAGCCTACTGCCGACGGGCTACAATGAGCAGTTCTTC. Protein: CASSLLPTGYNEQFF.

V gene TRBV7-8 combines with J gene TRBJ2-5, with D tentatively TRBD1 (6 bases). The CDR3 is 16 amino acids. Trimming removed 5 bases at V and 2 bases at J, with 18 bases between. Germline V gene lookup returns CDR1 SGHVS and CDR2 FQNEAQ. The CDR3 sequence: CASSLVGGHGQETQYF. The CDR3, as DNA: TGTGCCAGCAGCCTCGTAGGGGGACATGGGCAAGAGACCCAGTACTTC.

The chain recombines TRBV5-6 with TRBJ1-5; D perhaps matches TRBD1 (5 bases). The V end lost 5 bases, the J end lost 7 bases, and 19 bases lay between the germline ends. The CDR3 runs to 15 residues. The germline gives CDR1 SGHDT, CDR2 YYEEEE. CDR3 sequence (DNA): TGTGCCAGCAGGGAGGGCGCCAGGGCGGACCAGCCCCAGCATTTT. The encoded protein is CASREGARADQPQHF. Based on the CDR3 plus reference TRBV5-6 and TRBJ1-5, the full variable domain is DAGVTQSPTHLIKTRGQQVTLRCSPKSGHDTVSWYQQALGQGPQFIFQYYEEEERQRGNFPDRFSGHQFPNYSSELNVNALLLGDSALYLCASREGARADQPQHFGDGTRLSIL.

V usage is TRBV5-1 and J usage is TRBJ2-7, with D possibly being TRBD1 (5 bases). The CDR3 is made up of 14 amino acids. Trimming shortened V by 1 base and J by 4 bases, and 12 bases separated the two germline ends. Germline CDR1 SGHRS, CDR2 YFSETQ. This chain's CDR3 is CASSLSAGNYEQYF. In nucleotides, the CDR3 is TGCGCCAGCAGCTTGTCGGCAGGGAATTACGAGCAGTACTTC.

The chain has TRBV28 and TRBJ2-7; 12 bases agree with TRBD2. The J segment lost 4 bases and the V segment lost 6 bases, leaving 13 bases of the junction unmatched. Germline loops: CDR1 MDHEN, CDR2 SYDVKM. This CDR3 is 17 amino acids long. The CDR3 coding sequence is TGTGCCAGCAGCCCCCAACTCGGACTAGCGGGACATTACGAGCAGTACTTC. It translates to CASSPQLGLAGHYEQYF.

The chain's CDR3 is CASSSRLRVNEQFF. The CDR3 DNA sequence: TGCGCCAGCAGCTCTAGGCTCAGGGTCAATGAGCAGTTCTTC. The chain joins TRBV5-1 to TRBJ2-1; weak D call: TRBD1 (5 bases). Germline assignment: CDR1 SGHRS and CDR2 YFSETQ. This CDR3 spans 14 amino acids. Trimming removed 3 bases at V and 6 bases at J, with 13 bases between.

This rearrangement joins TRBV2 to TRBJ2-5, with TRBD2 as a possible D gene (6 bases). CDR3 length: 16 amino acids. With 6 bases removed from V and 2 bases from J, the gap between germline ends came to 19 bases. CDR1 is SNHLY and CDR2 is FYNNEI in the germline V gene. In DNA, the CDR3 is TGTGCCAGCAGGTGGCCGGAGGGAGAAGGGCAAGAGACCCAGTACTTC. Translated, it gives CASRWPEGEGQETQYF.

The CDR3 DNA sequence: TGTGCCAGTAGTATACAGGATAGCTCCTACGAGCAGTACTTC. It translates to CASSIQDSSYEQYF. The V gene is TRBV19, the J gene TRBJ2-7; D remains ambiguous. V was pared by 2 bases and J by 0 bases, with 8 bases between. The CDR3 contains 14 residues. Germline V gene sequence: CDR1 LNHDA, CDR2 SQIVND (reference sequence). The full variable domain, its missing parts supplied by reference TRBV19 and TRBJ2-7, is DGGITQSPKYLFRKEGQNVTLSCEQNLNHDAMYWYRQDPGQGLRLIYYSQIVNDFQKGDIAEGYSVSREKKESFPLTVTSAQKNPTAFYLCASSIQDSSYEQYFGPGTRLTVT.

This clone has just one count. CDR3 sequence: CASNDRGADTEAFF. CDR3 sequence (DNA): TGTGCCAGCAATGACAGGGGGGCGGACACTGAAGCTTTCTTT. The rearrangement joins TRBV2 to TRBJ1-1; 9 bases agree with TRBD1. Germline CDR1 and CDR2: SNHLY and FYNNEI. Losses at the gene ends were 7 bases for V and 3 bases for J; bases not matched to a gene: 6. The length of the CDR3 is 14 residues.

The gene calls are TRBV14 and TRBJ1-1, with D perhaps matching TRBD1 (5 bases). Deletions cut 1 base from V and 5 bases from J, with 5 bases between. The germline CDR1 and CDR2 sequences are SGHDN and FVKESK. CDR3 length equals 12 residues. The CDR3, as DNA: TGTGCCAGCAGCCAAGGGGGGACTGAAGCTTTCTTT. It translates to CASSQGGTEAFF.

About this clone: A read error may produce the germline difference seen at one junction end. The V gene is TRBV7-6, the J gene TRBJ2-4; 8 nucleotides match TRBD2. The V gene's germline CDR1 is SGHVS and CDR2 FNYEAQ. The CDR3 runs 14 residues. The CDR3 is CASSLAGTTSIQYF. The CDR3 DNA reads as TGTGCCAGCAGCCTAGCGGGTACCACTAGCATTCAGTACTTC. Full variable domain (outside the CDR3, taken from reference TRBV7-6 and TRBJ2-4): GAGVSQSPRYKVTKRGQDVALRCDPISGHVSLYWYRQALGQGPEFLTYFNYEAQQDKSGLPNDRFSAERPEGSISTLTIQRTEQRDSAMYRCASSLAGTTSIQYFGAGTRLSVL.

This clone was counted a single time. One end of the junction varies from germline; a read error may be responsible. V gene TRBV7-7 combines with J gene TRBJ2-1; 9 bases map to TRBD2. There are 15 residues in the CDR3. Germline V gene lookup returns CDR1 SSHAT and CDR2 FNYEAQ (reference sequence). In nucleotides, the CDR3 is TGTGCTAGCAGCTTACGACTAGCGGAGTTCAATGAGCAGTTCTTC. Its protein is CASSLRLAEFNEQFF.

This clone was recorded only once. The rearrangement links TRBV4-1 to TRBJ2-7, with TRBD1 identical over 10 bases. From germline, CDR1 is MGHRA and CDR2 YSYEKL. V was pared by 0 bases and J by 2 bases, with 1 base of the junction left unmatched. This CDR3 has 15 amino acids. CDR3 in amino acids: CASSQDGTGAYEQYF. In DNA form, the CDR3 reads TGCGCCAGCAGCCAAGACGGGACAGGGGCCTACGAGCAGTACTTC.

The chain joins TRBV7-6 to TRBJ2-3; TRBD2 is a possible D gene (6 bases). Trimming stripped 4 bases from V and 2 bases from J, with 13 bases between. The CDR3 is 15 amino acids. CDR1 and CDR2 (germline): SGHVS, FNYEAQ. CDR3 sequence reads: CASSSSMRDTDTQYF. DNA of the CDR3: TGTGCCAGCAGCTCTAGTATGCGGGACACAGATACGCAGTATTTT. The full variable domain, with the rest looked up from reference TRBV7-6 and TRBJ2-3, is GAGVSQSPRYKVTKRGQDVALRCDPISGHVSLYWYRQALGQGPEFLTYFNYEAQQDKSGLPNDRFSAERPEGSISTLTIQRTEQRDSAMYRCASSSSMRDTDTQYFGPGTRLTVL.

The chain is built from TRBV25-1 and TRBJ2-1; possibly TRBD2 for D (5 bases). Trimming pared 1 base from V and 4 bases from J, leaving 11 bases between. This CDR3 is 15 amino acids long. Germline CDR1 reads MGHDK; CDR2 reads SYGVNS. The CDR3 coding sequence is TGTGCCAGCAGTGAATCCGACTACGAGTACAATGAGCAGTTCTTC. Amino acids: CASSESDYEYNEQFF. The full variable domain, completed using reference TRBV25-1 and TRBJ2-1, is EADIYQTPRYLVIGTGKKITLECSQTMGHDKMYWYQQDPGMELHLIHYSYGVNSTEKGDLSSESTVSRIRTEHFPLTLESARPSHTSQYLCASSESDYEYNEQFFGPGTRLTVL.

This clone was seen only a few times. The J gene is TRBJ1-2, the V gene TRBV29-1; D remains unclear. From germline, CDR1 is SQVTM and CDR2 ANQGSEA. This CDR3 has 12 amino acids. V lost 1 base to trimming and J lost 10 bases, with 13 bases between them. CDR3 DNA sequence: TGCAGCGTTGAAGGCCCTGAGGTTGACTACACCTTC. Translating gives CSVEGPEVDYTF.

This clone has a handful of counts. The V call is TRBV5-1, the J call TRBJ1-3, with 8 nucleotides matching TRBD1. V trimming: 3 bases; J trimming: 0 bases; junction bases outside the gene matches: 14. The CDR3 has 19 residues. Germline assignment: CDR1 SGHRS and CDR2 YFSETQ. The CDR3 protein is CASSSVGQGTHPSGNTIYF. CDR3 DNA: TGCGCCAGCAGCTCCGTCGGACAGGGTACTCACCCCTCTGGAAACACCATATATTTT.

The chain links TRBV14 to TRBJ2-1; 8 nucleotides align to TRBD2. Germline trimming cut 4 bases from V and 1 base from J; bases unmatched to any gene: 3. The CDR3 runs 15 residues. Germline V gene lookup returns CDR1 SGHDN and CDR2 FVKESK. The CDR3 spells CASSPTSGSYNEQFF. The CDR3, as DNA: TGTGCCAGCAGCCCAACTAGCGGATCCTACAATGAGCAGTTCTTC. The full variable domain, its missing parts supplied by reference TRBV14 and TRBJ2-1, is EAGVTQFPSHSVIEKGQTVTLRCDPISGHDNLYWYRRVMGKEIKFLLHFVKESKQDESGMPNNRFLAERTGGTYSTLKVQPAELEDSGVYFCASSPTSGSYNEQFFGPGTRLTVL.

This clone has a single count. V gene TRBV28 combines with J gene TRBJ2-1; D gene uncertain. Germline V gene data show CDR1 as MDHEN and CDR2 as SYDVKM. V gave up 6 bases and J gave up 2 bases, with 17 bases separating them. CDR3 length: 16 amino acids. The chain's CDR3 is CASSPYQGRTYNEQFF. The CDR3 DNA reads as TGTGCCAGCAGCCCCTACCAAGGCCGAACCTACAATGAGCAGTTCTTC.

The chain uses TRBV27 and TRBJ2-5; D possibly corresponds to TRBD1 (6 bases). This CDR3 is built from 14 residues. Trimming cost V 6 bases and J 4 bases, with 15 bases left between them. Looked up from germline, CDR1 is MNHEY and CDR2 is SMNVEV (reference sequence). The DNA for the CDR3 is TGTGCCAGCAGGAGACGAGGGGGTCGAGAGACCCAGTACTTC. It is translated as CASRRRGGRETQYF.

This chain connects TRBV6-6 to TRBJ1-1, with D perhaps TRBD1 (5 bases). Trimming removed 6 bases at V and 4 bases at J, with 6 bases between. The CDR3 sequence is 11 residues long. Germline assignment: CDR1 MNHNY and CDR2 SVGAGI (reference sequence). The chain's CDR3 is CASRGGTEAFF. The CDR3 nucleotides are TGTGCCAGCAGGGGGGGCACTGAAGCTTTCTTT.